Below are 26 T cell receptor beta chains sequenced from a single sample in a study of T cells in Graves' hyperthyroidism and ophthalmopathy. TCR beta CDR3 regions were amplified from RNA. Researchers ran a first-round RT-PCR on the TCR CDR3 using the HTBI primer set. TCRdb ran MiXCR on the multiplex PCR reads and lists one entry per CDR3 protein. The table shows approximately 420,000 distinct CDR3 sequences, with roughly an eighth occurring only once. Material: blood. The receptors derive from a woman under 30 with Graves' hyperthyroidism.

CDR3 sequence reads: CSADPRGASVSPNTEAFF. CDR3 bases: TGCAGTGCCGATCCTCGGGGGGCGAGCGTTTCCCCGAACACTGAAGCTTTCTTT. The chain has TRBV20-1 and TRBJ1-1; TRBD1 might be the D (6 bases). Looked up from germline, CDR1 is DFQATT and CDR2 is SNEGSKA (reference sequence). CDR3 length equals 18 residues. Trimming took 6 bases from V and 1 from J, leaving 27 bases between them.

The chain joins TRBV9 to TRBJ1-2, with no clear D. Trimming cost V 1 base and J 4 bases, with 14 bases left between them. The CDR3 has 15 amino acids. CDR1 and CDR2 (germline): SGDLS, YYNGEE. As DNA, the CDR3 is TGTGCCAGCAGCGTATTTCCAGAACTCCCCTATGGCTACACCTTC. It codes for CASSVFPELPYGYTF.

This clonotype was detected ten times or more. This chain uses TRBV28 with TRBJ2-7, with TRBD2 as a possible D gene (7 bases). Germline values: CDR1 MDHEN, CDR2 SYDVKM. The CDR3 is 15 amino acids. Trimming stripped 5 bases from V and 0 bases from J, with 14 bases between. The CDR3 protein is CASSGGGSVSYEQYF. The CDR3 DNA sequence: TGTGCCAGCAGTGGGGGCGGGAGCGTCTCCTACGAGCAGTACTTC.

The chain employs TRBV5-8 and TRBJ2-1; TRBD2 matches at 16 bases. Losses at the gene ends were 4 bases for V and 7 bases for J; bases not matched to a gene: 11. The germline gives CDR1 SGHTS, CDR2 YDEGEE. The CDR3 has 18 amino acids. For the CDR3, the DNA is TGTGCCAGCAGCCGGCGGGGACTAGCGGGAGGGCCGCGGAATGAGCAGTTCTTC. Translated: CASSRRGLAGGPRNEQFF.

This sequence joins TRBV6-1 and TRBJ1-2; no clear D gene. This CDR3 contains 13 residues. V lost 6 bases, J lost 8 bases, and 16 bases lay in between. Germline V CDR1 and CDR2: MNHNS, SASEGT. As DNA, the CDR3 is TGTGCCAGCAGCCCCGGATCTTCGAGAGGCTACACCTTC. It specifies CASSPGSSRGYTF.

This clonotype occurred a few times. In nucleotides, the CDR3 is TGTGCCAGCAGACAAAGCGGGAGAGAATGGGAGACCCAGTACTTC. It specifies CASRQSGREWETQYF. This rearrangement joins TRBV27 to TRBJ2-5; 8 positions agree with TRBD2. Germline-derived CDR1 and CDR2 are MNHEY and SMNVEV (reference sequence). This CDR3 is 15 amino acids long. The V gene end was trimmed by 6 bases and the J gene end by 5 bases; junction bases not matched to a gene: 11.

This clonotype was recorded many times. The chain carries TRBV12-3 or TRBV12-4 and TRBJ1-5, with 7 nucleotides matching TRBD1. J lost 5 bases, V lost 5 bases, and 6 bases had no gene match. CDR3 length equals 14 residues. CDR3 sequence: CASSRQGQDQPQHF. In DNA, the CDR3 is TGTGCCAGCAGTAGACAGGGCCAGGATCAGCCCCAGCATTTT.

The chain couples TRBV12-3 or TRBV12-4 to TRBJ1-6, with 7 bases lining up with TRBD1. V lost 8 bases to trimming and J lost 7 bases; unmatched junction nucleotides: 8. This CDR3 region has 14 residues. In DNA, the CDR3 is TGTGCCAGCTGTAAAGGGGGCCTGAATTCACCCCTCCACTTT. Protein: CASCKGGLNSPLHF.

This clonotype was picked up many times. The chain combines TRBV13 with TRBJ2-7; possibly TRBD1 for D (6 bases). The CDR3 runs to 16 residues. The V and J ends lost 5 bases and 0 bases respectively, with 17 bases between them. CDR1 is PRHDT and CDR2 is FYEKMQ in the germline V gene (reference sequence). As DNA, the CDR3 is TGTGCCAGCAGCCCAGGCCAAGGACAGAACTCCTACGAGCAGTACTTC. Translation: CASSPGQGQNSYEQYF.

This clonotype was seen repeatedly, ten times or more. V gene TRBV2 combines with J gene TRBJ1-4, with a weak D call TRBD1 (6 bases). In germline, CDR1 is SNHLY, CDR2 FYNNEI. Trimming shortened V by 8 bases and J by 8 bases, and 15 bases separated the two germline ends. The CDR3 has 13 amino acids. The CDR3: CASATGRREKLFF. The CDR3 DNA reads as TGTGCCAGCGCCACAGGGAGGCGGGAAAAACTGTTTTTT.

This clonotype was seen many times. The chain couples TRBV3-1 to TRBJ1-4; 7 bases are shared with TRBD1. V lost 4 bases to trimming and J lost 5 bases; unmatched junction nucleotides: 10. This CDR3 is built from 16 residues. CDR1 LGHDT and CDR2 YNNKEL come from the germline V gene (reference sequence). The CDR3 coding sequence is TGTGCCAGCAGCCCGAGCCCAGGGGGGGGGAATGAAAAACTGTTTTTT. Translating gives CASSPSPGGGNEKLFF. Filled out from reference TRBV3-1 and TRBJ1-4, the complete variable domain reads DTAVSQTPKYLVTQMGNDKSIKCEQNLGHDTMYWYKQDSKKFLKIMFSYNNKELIINETVPNRFSPKSPDKAHLNLHINSLELGDSAVYFCASSPSPGGGNEKLFFGSGTQLSVL.

This clonotype was found many times. The CDR3 sequence: CASSQDLPGDTQYF. CDR3 in DNA: TGTGCCAGCAGCCAAGATCTCCCGGGGGATACGCAGTATTTT. This sequence joins TRBV3-1 and TRBJ2-3; D perhaps matches TRBD2 (5 bases). Trimming left V 0 bases short and J 6 bases short, with 10 bases between. The CDR3 extends over 14 amino acids. The germline gives CDR1 LGHDT, CDR2 YNNKEL (reference sequence).

This chain links TRBV25-1 with TRBJ1-1; D ambiguous. Per germline, CDR1 MGHDK and CDR2 SYGVNS. The CDR3 contains 11 residues. V was shortened by 6 bases and J by 4 bases, with 6 bases between the two germline ends. The chain's CDR3 is CASRGLTEAFF. The CDR3 DNA reads TGTGCCAGCAGAGGACTCACTGAAGCTTTCTTT.

This clonotype was seen repeatedly, ten times or more. V and J are TRBV4-1 and TRBJ2-5, with TRBD1 as a possible D gene (5 bases). This CDR3 is built from 14 residues. The V gene lost 2 bases and the J gene lost 4 bases, with 11 bases spanning the gap. CDR1 is MGHRA and CDR2 is YSYEKL in the germline V gene. CDR3 DNA sequence: TGCGCCAGCAGCCAAATCAGACAGATAGAGACCCAGTACTTC. It is translated as CASSQIRQIETQYF.

At least ten counts were recorded for this clonotype. The CDR3 DNA reads TGTGCCAGCAGCTTAGGACTAGCGGGAGTATCGATCTACGAGCAGTACTTC. Translation gives CASSLGLAGVSIYEQYF. The rearrangement uses TRBV7-8 and TRBJ2-7; 12 positions match TRBD2. CDR3 length: 17 residues. With V trimmed by 1 base and J by 3 bases, 7 bases remained unmatched. Germline V gives CDR1 SGHVS, CDR2 FQNEAQ.

In its sample, this clonotype was seen many times. The chain links TRBV2 to TRBJ2-1, with D uncertain. V lost 2 bases and J lost 6, with 11 bases in between. The CDR3 length is 14 residues. The germline V gene encodes CDR1 SNHLY and CDR2 FYNNEI. The CDR3 nucleotides are TGTGCCAGCAGTGAAAACGGTTTGGGCAATGAGCAGTTCTTC. Translation: CASSENGLGNEQFF.

This clonotype was seen repeatedly, ten times or more. The V and J genes are TRBV11-2 and TRBJ2-7; no firm D call. In germline, CDR1 is SGHAT, CDR2 FQNNGV. Deletions cut 5 bases from V and 7 bases from J, with 9 bases between. CDR3 length: 11 amino acids. The CDR3 region has the DNA TGTGCCAGCAGCCGAACTTCGGAGCAGTACTTC. Protein product: CASSRTSEQYF.

This clonotype was observed a few times. The CDR3 here is CASSLQGGSAQPQHF. The CDR3 coding sequence is TGTGCCAGCAGTTTACAGGGGGGTTCCGCTCAGCCCCAGCATTTT. V gene TRBV28 combines with J gene TRBJ1-5; 7 bases map to TRBD1. Germline V gives CDR1 MDHEN, CDR2 SYDVKM. The CDR3 covers 15 residues. V lost 2 bases to trimming and J lost 6 bases; unmatched junction nucleotides: 7.

This clonotype was detected many times. The V and J genes are TRBV29-1 and TRBJ2-3; 11 bases are shared with TRBD2. The trim removed 3 bases at V and 2 bases at J, leaving 4 bases unmatched. The germline CDR1 and CDR2 sequences are SQVTM and ANQGSEA. This CDR3 is built from 15 residues. CDR3 residues: CSVDGLAGNTDTQYF. CDR3 DNA: TGCAGCGTTGACGGACTAGCGGGCAACACAGATACGCAGTATTTT.

This clonotype was observed at least ten times. V is TRBV20-1 and J is TRBJ2-3; the D gene is possibly TRBD1 (7 bases). The germline V and J ends were trimmed by 1 base and 3 bases, with 17 bases remaining between them. This CDR3 spans 16 amino acids. Germline CDR1 and CDR2: DFQATT and SNEGSKA (reference sequence). DNA of the CDR3: TGCAGTGCTAGAGTACCCTCAGGGGGGCAAACAGATACGCAGTATTTT. Its translation: CSARVPSGGQTDTQYF.

This sequence joins TRBV4-1 and TRBJ1-3; D may be TRBD1 (6 bases). Germline V CDR1 and CDR2: MGHRA, YSYEKL. The CDR3 has 16 amino acids. V lost 1 base to trimming and J lost 3 bases, with 13 bases between them. The CDR3 protein is CASSQVTGGFGNTIYF. The CDR3 coding sequence is TGCGCCAGCAGCCAAGTAACCGGGGGCTTTGGAAACACCATATATTTT.

CDR3 in DNA: TGTGCCAGCAGTCTAAAACCGGGACAGAATTACGAGCAGTACTTC. Protein sequence: CASSLKPGQNYEQYF. This chain joins TRBV27 and TRBJ2-7; 7 bases match TRBD1. This CDR3 spans 15 amino acids. The germline gives CDR1 MNHEY, CDR2 SMNVEV (reference sequence). V shed 5 bases, J shed 4 bases, and the junction held 11 bases outside the gene matches.

The table lists this clonotype with a few counts. This chain uses TRBV6-5 with TRBJ2-6; D unclear. CDR1 is MNHEY and CDR2 is SVGAGI in the germline V gene. The CDR3 is made up of 15 amino acids. V was pared by 1 base and J by 0 bases, with 4 bases between. The CDR3 is CASSYFSSGANVLTF. The CDR3 region has the DNA TGTGCCAGCAGTTACTTTAGCTCTGGGGCCAACGTCCTGACTTTC.

This clonotype was counted at least ten times. The J gene is TRBJ2-1, the V gene TRBV27, with TRBD2 as a possible D gene (5 bases). This CDR3 region has 15 residues. V was cut by 5 bases and J by 0 bases, with 11 bases left in between. The V gene's germline CDR1 is MNHEY and CDR2 SMNVEV (reference sequence). In DNA form, the CDR3 reads TGTGCCAGCAGTCTAGGACTGGTCTCCTACAATGAGCAGTTCTTC. Protein product: CASSLGLVSYNEQFF.

This clonotype was found many times. The CDR3 DNA reads as TGTGCCAGCAGCCAGAGCGGGGGACTCTACGAGCAGTACTTC. It is translated as CASSQSGGLYEQYF. J is TRBJ2-7 and V is TRBV3-1, with 8 nucleotides matching TRBD2. The CDR3 is 14 residues long. Germline-derived CDR1 and CDR2 are LGHDT and YNNKEL (reference sequence). V dropped 3 bases and J dropped 3; count of bases not matched to a gene: 4.

V is TRBV5-6 and J is TRBJ2-5; TRBD1 agrees at 8 bases. With V trimmed by 2 bases and J by 5 bases, 17 bases remained unmatched. Germline loops: CDR1 SGHDT, CDR2 YYEEEE. The CDR3 has 18 residues. CDR3 DNA: TGTGCCAGCAGCTTCCCGGGTGCTGGCCAGGGACAGGCGGAGACCCAGTACTTC. It specifies CASSFPGAGQGQAETQYF. The entire variable domain, with the rest obtained from reference TRBV5-6 and TRBJ2-5, is as follows: DAGVTQSPTHLIKTRGQQVTLRCSPKSGHDTVSWYQQALGQGPQFIFQYYEEEERQRGNFPDRFSGHQFPNYSSELNVNALLLGDSALYLCASSFPGAGQGQAETQYFGPGTRLLVL.